This is a list of T cell receptor beta chains from one sample in a study of blood T cell repertoires in COVID-19. Clones were sequenced by immunoSEQ multiplex PCR, and TCRdb holds only the in-frame ones, with some missing. The repertoire has around 140,000 clones, around 80% of them found once; the top ten carry 2.4%. Source material: PBMCs or T cells enriched from blood (not recorded which). The source is a man between 40 and 49 years old with acute COVID-19. Each CDR3 is given with its conserved first and last residue. Fields, in order: D gene, CDR3 length, J gene, V gene, clone size, CDR3 protein, CDR3 DNA. A D gene is named only where the DNA matches it firmly. A row's size may be missing; if present it is once, few, many or a size class.

D: TRBD1
length: 14
J: TRBJ1-5
V: TRBV29-1
size: once
CDR3: CSVGQGSGNQPQHF
DNA: TGCAGCGTAGGACAGGGTTCCGGCAATCAGCCCCAGCATTTT

D: TRBD1
length: 16
J: TRBJ1-4
V: TRBV27
size: .
CDR3: CASSLDRGLEGEKLFF
DNA: TGTGCCAGCAGTTTAGACAGGGGGCTAGAGGGTGAAAAACTGTTTTTT

D: TRBD2
length: 15
J: TRBJ2-3
V: TRBV11-3
size: .
CDR3: CASSLGAGGPDTQYF
DNA: TGTGCCAGCAGCTTAGGAGCGGGGGGGCCAGATACGCAGTATTTT

D: .
length: 16
J: TRBJ2-5
V: TRBV5-1
size: .
CDR3: CASSLYFGGGAETQYF
DNA: TGCGCCAGCAGTTTGTACTTCGGAGGGGGCGCAGAGACCCAGTACTTC

D: .
length: 12
J: TRBJ2-7
V: TRBV28
size: .
CDR3: CASRLGRYEQYF
DNA: TGTGCCAGCAGACTGGGGAGATACGAGCAGTACTTC

D: .
length: 15
J: TRBJ1-4
V: TRBV10-2
size: .
CDR3: CASSGAEAANEKLFF
DNA: TGCGCCAGCAGTGGAGCAGAGGCGGCTAATGAAAAACTGTTTTTT

D: .
length: 14
J: TRBJ2-7
V: TRBV9
size: .
CDR3: CASSPLTGSYEQYF
DNA: TGTGCCAGCAGCCCCCTGACAGGATCCTACGAGCAGTACTTC

D: .
length: 16
J: TRBJ2-4
V: TRBV27
size: .
CDR3: CASSLVGVAAKNIQYF
DNA: TGTGCCAGCAGTTTAGTAGGGGTGGCAGCCAAAAACATTCAGTACTTC

D: .
length: 13
J: TRBJ2-7
V: TRBV6-5
size: .
CDR3: CASGKGITYEQYF
DNA: TGTGCCAGCGGAAAGGGGATAACCTACGAGCAGTACTTC

D: TRBD1
length: 13
J: TRBJ1-2
V: TRBV7-3
size: .
CDR3: CASSSGQNYGYTF
DNA: TGTGCCAGCAGCTCGGGACAGAACTATGGCTACACCTTC

D: TRBD1
length: 12
J: TRBJ2-7
V: TRBV2
size: few
CDR3: CASSEQGAEQYF
DNA: TGTGCCAGCAGTGAACAGGGGGCCGAGCAGTACTTC

D: .
length: 17
J: TRBJ2-2
V: TRBV19
size: .
CDR3: CASRTNSAPANTGELFF
DNA: TGTGCCAGTAGGACGAATAGCGCCCCCGCGAACACCGGGGAGCTGTTTTTT

D: TRBD2
length: 14
J: TRBJ2-1
V: TRBV13
size: .
CDR3: CASSRGGLDNEQFF
DNA: TGTGCCAGCAGCCGGGGGGGCTTGGACAATGAGCAGTTCTTC

D: .
length: 14
J: TRBJ1-1
V: TRBV12-5
size: .
CDR3: CASGLAQGNTEAFF
DNA: TGTGCTAGTGGTTTGGCTCAGGGGAACACTGAAGCTTTCTTT

D: TRBD1
length: 15
J: TRBJ1-5
V: TRBV19
size: .
CDR3: CASRVTGVANQPQHF
DNA: TGTGCCAGTAGAGTGACAGGGGTGGCCAATCAGCCCCAGCATTTT

D: .
length: 12
J: TRBJ1-1
V: TRBV18
size: once
CDR3: CASSATDTEAFF
DNA: TGTGCCAGCTCAGCGACAGACACTGAAGCTTTCTTT

D: .
length: 14
J: TRBJ1-3
V: TRBV1
size: .
CDR3: CTSSRPTGRITIYF
DNA: TGCACCAGCAGCCGACCGACAGGGAGGATCACCATATATTTT

D: TRBD2
length: 16
J: TRBJ2-7
V: TRBV28
size: few
CDR3: CASSPLRLAGGNEQYF
DNA: TGTGCCAGCAGTCCACTCCGACTAGCGGGAGGGAACGAGCAGTACTTC

D: TRBD1
length: 15
J: TRBJ2-2
V: TRBV19
size: .
CDR3: CASTPTDRGHGELFF
DNA: TGTGCCAGTACCCCTACAGACAGGGGACACGGGGAGCTGTTTTTT

D: TRBD1
length: 14
J: TRBJ2-7
V: TRBV2
size: few
CDR3: CASNGPDRGDEQYF
DNA: TGTGCCAGCAATGGGCCGGACAGGGGAGACGAGCAGTACTTC

D: TRBD2
length: 18
J: TRBJ2-3
V: TRBV24-1
size: .
CDR3: CATSGLKGTSGSKDTQYF
DNA: TGTGCCACCAGTGGGCTCAAGGGGACTAGCGGGAGTAAAGATACGCAGTATTTT

D: .
length: 16
J: TRBJ2-5
V: TRBV6-5
size: .
CDR3: CASSFQGLTYQETQYF
DNA: TGTGCCAGCAGTTTTCAAGGACTAACGTACCAAGAGACCCAGTACTTC

D: TRBD1
length: 15
J: TRBJ1-3
V: TRBV11-2
size: few
CDR3: CASSLDKGAANTIYF
DNA: TGTGCCAGCAGCTTAGATAAGGGGGCGGCAAACACCATATATTTT

D: TRBD1
length: 14
J: TRBJ1-1
V: TRBV10-3
size: .
CDR3: CAIGDRGSDTEAFF
DNA: TGTGCCATCGGCGACAGGGGATCGGACACTGAAGCTTTCTTT

D: TRBD1
length: 15
J: TRBJ1-5
V: TRBV5-5
size: .
CDR3: CASSFETGGRQPQHF
DNA: TGTGCCAGCAGCTTTGAGACAGGGGGTAGACAGCCCCAGCATTTT

D: TRBD2
length: 14
J: TRBJ2-7
V: TRBV5-1
size: .
CDR3: CASSFLAGGYEQYF
DNA: TGCGCCAGCAGCTTCCTAGCGGGGGGATACGAGCAGTACTTC